The entry that follows covers one T cell receptor beta chain sequence. Which antigen it targets is not known. No base quality values were provided; no much bigger clone lies one nucleotide off. This entry comes from a study of response to subunit inactivated influenza vaccine (dated by TCRdb to between 2017 and 2018). A note on the overall study: Deep quantitative T cell receptor repertoire profiling was used in the study to track responses to a trivalent subunit inactivated influenza vaccine. The study at large found these results: According to the authors, only a limited number of new T cells may be recruited by each seasonal influenza vaccination.

Library preparation was by RT-PCR. These reads were obtained on an Illumina HiSeq 2500. TCRdb reworked the public reads: Q25 trimming with fastp, MiXCR clone assembly, productive beta chains retained. All rows with the same CDR3 protein become a single entry with the most common DNA and genes. This sample lists 500,000 to 550,000 distinct CDR3 sequences; under 30% were detected once. The ten top clones hold 2.5% to 3% of the sample. The germline V gene (reference sequence) sets CDR1 to DFQATT and CDR2 to SNEGSKA. The CDR3 goes from the cysteine to the phenylalanine over 14 residues. Only the CDR3 DNA is retained, 42 bases long and in frame from the first base. V lost 6 bases and J lost 4 bases; the stretch between them is 18 bases long. These data were also reused for a study on T cells expressing NK-cell markers. The second study reports: TCR beta cDNA libraries were prepared using 5'RACE template switching, which introduced a universal primer site and unique molecular identifiers. In sorted CD3+CD56+NKG2C+, CD3+CD56+NKG2C- and CD3+CD56-NKG2C+ T-cell subsets from 7 to 9 donors, TCR beta-chain repertoires were profiled. Of the eight sequenced donors, seven were found to be HCMV-seropositive and one was found to be HCMV-seronegative. To restrict sorting to alphabetaTCR-expressing T cells, an anti-gammadeltaTCR antibody was added in several experiments. For about 6 donors, the dominant CD3+CD56+NKG2C+ clonotypes were among the top 10 CD8+ clonotypes and accounted for roughly 1.0-7.5% of CD8+ T cells. Those dominant clonotypes were again the most abundant among CD3+CD56-NKG2C+ cells in a few donors, at roughly 28.3-60.1%. It remained unclear whether the expanded NKG2C-expressing T cell clones were specific for HCMV antigens. All eight donors whose samples were sequenced were randomly selected healthy volunteers, three of them men and five women. A commercial ELISA kit detecting HCMV-specific IgG in serum was used to determine HCMV serostatus. Ficoll density gradient centrifugation was used to isolate peripheral blood mononuclear cells from blood. Magnetic immunoseparation with Miltenyi isolation kits was used to isolate CD4+ and CD8+ T cells from PBMC. cDNA synthesis was primed from the TCR beta constant segment and was followed by two successive PCR amplification steps. Sequencing of the libraries produced 2 x 150 bp reads on Illumina HiSeq 2000/2500, MiSeq or NextSeq. MIGEC was used to demultiplex reads and group reads by UMI, and MiTCR was used to assemble and quantify clonotypes. To exclude erroneous sequences, any TCR cDNA sequence not supported by at least two reads was discarded. The tcR package was used for downstream repertoire analysis, and clonotypes were matched between fractions using CDR3 nucleotide sequence together with V segment. VDJmatch was used to annotate antigen specificity against VDJdb, with one amino acid substitution allowed in CDR3.

This TCR derives from a man aged 50 or older who received an inactivated influenza vaccine. Donor details come from another sample of the same person, matched by shared clones. Specimen: CD4+ T cells sorted from PBMCs, collected about 13 days after vaccination. The sequence joins TRBV20-1 to TRBJ1-2; the D gene is possibly TRBD1, with 6 bases matching. The DNA sequence is given as TGCAGTGCGACGGCAGGGGTTTCTATCTATGGCTACACCTTC. Protein translation: CSATAGVSIYGYTF.